This T cell receptor (beta chain) stems from a study of Graves' ophthalmopathy and Graves' hyperthyroidism. The study's findings and limits: Distinction of ophthalmopathy from stable hyperthyroidism by a 13-signature model reached approximately 88% sensitivity and just under 84% specificity.

Amplifying from RNA transcripts, the study obtained TCR beta CDR3 regions. RT-PCR was first run with HTBI primers, then multiplex PCR in a second round. TCRdb re-called the multiplex PCR reads through MiXCR, storing one row per CDR3 protein. The data contain over a million distinct CDR3 sequences, less than 45% of them singletons. The length of the CDR3 is 13 residues. The ends were cut back, 1 base at V and 6 bases at J, with 12 bases in the middle. Germline lookup yields CDR1 DFQATT and CDR2 SNEGSKA (reference sequence). Remarks on this clonotype: What it recognizes is unknown.

Hyperthyroidism was new, under 2 months, in patients aged 18 to 65. The receptor was isolated from an adult man with Graves' hyperthyroidism. The J gene is TRBJ1-1, the V gene TRBV20-1; possible D gene TRBD1, 6 bases. Specimen: peripheral blood or thyroid tissue (not recorded which). CDR3 residues: CSARGQVRPEAFF. The CDR3, as DNA: TGCAGTGCTAGAGGACAGGTGAGACCTGAAGCTTTCTTT.